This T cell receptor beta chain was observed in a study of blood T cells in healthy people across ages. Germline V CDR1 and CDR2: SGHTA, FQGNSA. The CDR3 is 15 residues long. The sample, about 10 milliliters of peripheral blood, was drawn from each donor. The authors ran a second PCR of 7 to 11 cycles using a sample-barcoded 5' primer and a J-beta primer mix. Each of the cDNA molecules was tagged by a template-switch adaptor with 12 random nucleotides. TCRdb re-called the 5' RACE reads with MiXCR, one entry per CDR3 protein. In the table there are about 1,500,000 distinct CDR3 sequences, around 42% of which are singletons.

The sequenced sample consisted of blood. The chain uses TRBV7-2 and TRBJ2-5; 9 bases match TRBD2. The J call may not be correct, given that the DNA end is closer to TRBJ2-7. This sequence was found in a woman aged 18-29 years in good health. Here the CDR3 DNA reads TGTGCCAGCAGCTTTCTTGCGGGAGGGCTAGGCGAGCAGTACTTC. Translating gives CASSFLAGGLGEQYF.